This T cell receptor beta chain was sequenced during a study of beta chain features in type 1 diabetes. General observations from the study: Insertions were fewer and deletions more numerous at VDJ junctions in type 1 diabetes patients.

Each of the CD4+ naive, central memory, regulatory and stem cell-like memory populations was sorted via CD45RO/CCR7/CD25/CD127/CD95/CD27. Over 95% purity was reached by all sorted populations. Sequenced material consisted of expressed TCRB transcripts (all of the isolated RNA was reverse transcribed). Several million reads were obtained on average from naive, central memory and regulatory T cell samples. The assay was immunoSEQ multiplex PCR, and TCRdb's table has in-frame clones only and misses some. This table has around 200,000 clones, around 13% appearing once. This clone came up a few times. Its antigen remains unidentified. The CDR3 spans 13 residues. Trimming shortened V by 6 bases and J by 9 bases, and 15 bases separated the two germline ends. Germline CDR1 ENHRY, CDR2 SYGVKD.

Sequencing was carried out using central memory CD4+ T cells from blood. V is TRBV10-3 and J is TRBJ1-5; D is perhaps TRBD1 (5 bases). The receptor comes from a woman aged 18 to 35 in good health. The CDR3 loop is CAIRPGTGGPQHF. The CDR3 coding sequence is TGTGCCATCAGGCCCGGGACCGGGGGGCCCCAGCATTTT.